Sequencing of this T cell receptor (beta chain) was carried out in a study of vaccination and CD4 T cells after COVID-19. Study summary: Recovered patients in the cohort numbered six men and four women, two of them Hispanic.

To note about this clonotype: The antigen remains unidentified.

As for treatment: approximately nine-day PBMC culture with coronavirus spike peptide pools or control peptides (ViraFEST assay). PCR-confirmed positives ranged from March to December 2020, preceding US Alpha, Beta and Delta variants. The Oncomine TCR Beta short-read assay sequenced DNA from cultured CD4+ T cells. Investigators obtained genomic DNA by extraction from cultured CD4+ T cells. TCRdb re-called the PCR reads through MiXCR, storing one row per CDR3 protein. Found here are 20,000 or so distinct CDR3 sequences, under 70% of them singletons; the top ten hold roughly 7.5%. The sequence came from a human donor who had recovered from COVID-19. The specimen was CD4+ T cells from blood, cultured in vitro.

The CDR3 is CASKEERSNQPQHF. The CDR3 DNA reads as TGTGCCAGCAAGGAGGAACGGAGCAATCAGCCCCAGCATTTT. The chain employs TRBV21-1 and TRBJ1-5. TRBV21-1 is a pseudogene locus. The CDR3 loop spans 14 amino acids.